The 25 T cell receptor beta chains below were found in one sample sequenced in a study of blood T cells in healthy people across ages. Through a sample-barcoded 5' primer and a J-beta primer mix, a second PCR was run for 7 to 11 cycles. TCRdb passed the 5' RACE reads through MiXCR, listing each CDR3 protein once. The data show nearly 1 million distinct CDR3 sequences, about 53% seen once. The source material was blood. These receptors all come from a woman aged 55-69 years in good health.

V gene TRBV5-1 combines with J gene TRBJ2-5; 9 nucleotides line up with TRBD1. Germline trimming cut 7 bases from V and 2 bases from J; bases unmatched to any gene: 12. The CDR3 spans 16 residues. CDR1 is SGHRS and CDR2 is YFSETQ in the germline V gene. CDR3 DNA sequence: TGCGCCAGCGTTACAGGGGGCGCATTGGGGCAAGAGACCCAGTACTTC. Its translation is CASVTGGALGQETQYF.

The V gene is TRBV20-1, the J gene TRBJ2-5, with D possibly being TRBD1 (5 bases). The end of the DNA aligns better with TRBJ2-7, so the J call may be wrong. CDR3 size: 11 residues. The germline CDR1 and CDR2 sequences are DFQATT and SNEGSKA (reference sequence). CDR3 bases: TGCAGTGCCCCGACAGTCGACGAGCAGTACTTC. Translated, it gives CSAPTVDEQYF.

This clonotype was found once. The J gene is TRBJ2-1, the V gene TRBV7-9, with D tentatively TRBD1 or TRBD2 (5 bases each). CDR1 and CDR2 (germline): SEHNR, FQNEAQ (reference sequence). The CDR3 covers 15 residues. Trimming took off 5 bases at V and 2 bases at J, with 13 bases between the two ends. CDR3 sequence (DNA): TGTGCCAGCAGCCCCGTTTCGGGGCCCTACAATGAGCAGTTCTTC. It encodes CASSPVSGPYNEQFF.

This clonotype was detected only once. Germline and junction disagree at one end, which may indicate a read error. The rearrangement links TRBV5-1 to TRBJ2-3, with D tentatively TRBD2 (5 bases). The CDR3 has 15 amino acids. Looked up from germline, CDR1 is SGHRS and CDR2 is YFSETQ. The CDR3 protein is CASSLGPGKPDMQYF. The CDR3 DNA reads TGCGCCAGCAGCTTAGGGCCGGGGAAACCAGATATGCAGTATTTT.

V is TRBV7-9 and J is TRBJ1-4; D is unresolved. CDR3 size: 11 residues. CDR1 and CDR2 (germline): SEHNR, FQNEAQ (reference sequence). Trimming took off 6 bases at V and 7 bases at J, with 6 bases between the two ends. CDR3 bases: TGTGCCAGCAGGGAGAGTGAAAAACTGTTTTTT. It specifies CASRESEKLFF.

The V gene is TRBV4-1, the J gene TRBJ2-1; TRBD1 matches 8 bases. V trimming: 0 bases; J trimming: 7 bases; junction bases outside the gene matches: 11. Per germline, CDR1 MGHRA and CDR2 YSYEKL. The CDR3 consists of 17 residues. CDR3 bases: TGCGCCAGCAGCCAAGATACCCAGGGCAGGGGGCCGAATGAGCAGTTCTTC. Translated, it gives CASSQDTQGRGPNEQFF.

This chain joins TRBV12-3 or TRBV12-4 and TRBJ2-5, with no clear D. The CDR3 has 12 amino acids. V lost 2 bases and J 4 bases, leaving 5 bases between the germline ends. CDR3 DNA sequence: TGTGCCAGCAGTTTATCGGTAGAGACCCAGTACTTC. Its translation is CASSLSVETQYF.

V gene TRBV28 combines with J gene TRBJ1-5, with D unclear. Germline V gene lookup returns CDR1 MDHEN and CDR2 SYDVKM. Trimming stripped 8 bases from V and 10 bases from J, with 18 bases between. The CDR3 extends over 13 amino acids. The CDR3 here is CASDVRVGNPQHF. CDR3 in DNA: TGTGCCAGCGACGTCCGGGTGGGTAATCCCCAGCATTTT. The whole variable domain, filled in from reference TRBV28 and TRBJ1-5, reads DVKVTQSSRYLVKRTGEKVFLECVQDMDHENMFWYRQDPGLGLRLIYFSYDVKMKEKGDIPEGYSVSREKKERFSLILESASTNQTSMYLCASDVRVGNPQHFGDGTRLSIL.

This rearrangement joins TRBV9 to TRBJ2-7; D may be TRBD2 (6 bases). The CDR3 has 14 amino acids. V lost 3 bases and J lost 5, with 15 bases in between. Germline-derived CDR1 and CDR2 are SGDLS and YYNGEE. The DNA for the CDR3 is TGTGCCAGCAGCGGAACTAGCAGGCCAGACGAGCAGTACTTC. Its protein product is CASSGTSRPDEQYF.

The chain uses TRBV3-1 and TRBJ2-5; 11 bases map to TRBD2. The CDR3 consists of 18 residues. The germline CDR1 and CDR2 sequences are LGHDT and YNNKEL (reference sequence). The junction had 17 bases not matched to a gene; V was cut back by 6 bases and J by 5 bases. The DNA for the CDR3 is TGTGCCAGCAGTCACACGAGGGGTAGCGGGAGGGCCCAGGAGACCCAGTACTTC. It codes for CASSHTRGSGRAQETQYF.

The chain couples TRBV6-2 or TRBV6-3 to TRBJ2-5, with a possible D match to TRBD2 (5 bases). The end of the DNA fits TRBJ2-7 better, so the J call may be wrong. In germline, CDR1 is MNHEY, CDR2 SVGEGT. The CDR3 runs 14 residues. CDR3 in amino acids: CASSTHQRSYEQYF. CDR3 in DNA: TGTGCCAGCAGCACTCATCAGCGGAGCTACGAGCAGTACTTC.

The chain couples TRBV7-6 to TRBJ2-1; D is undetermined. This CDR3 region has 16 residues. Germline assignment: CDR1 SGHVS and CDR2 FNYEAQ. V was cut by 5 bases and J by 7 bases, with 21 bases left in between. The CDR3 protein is CASSLTASPTGNEQFF. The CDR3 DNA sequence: TGTGCCAGCAGCCTCACGGCCAGCCCGACTGGAAATGAGCAGTTCTTC.

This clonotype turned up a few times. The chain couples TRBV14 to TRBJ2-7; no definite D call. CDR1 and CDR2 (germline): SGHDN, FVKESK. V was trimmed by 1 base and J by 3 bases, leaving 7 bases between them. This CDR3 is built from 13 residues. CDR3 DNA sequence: TGTGCCAGCAGCCAAGCAGTGGGCTACGAGCAGTACTTC. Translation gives CASSQAVGYEQYF.

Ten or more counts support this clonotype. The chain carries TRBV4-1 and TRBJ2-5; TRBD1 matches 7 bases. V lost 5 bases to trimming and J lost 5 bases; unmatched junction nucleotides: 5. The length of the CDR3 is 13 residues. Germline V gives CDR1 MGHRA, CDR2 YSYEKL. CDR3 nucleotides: TGCGCCAGCAGCTTGGGACAGTTGGAGACCCAGTACTTC. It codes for CASSLGQLETQYF.

This CDR3 reads CASSQLQGSDTGELFF. The DNA of the CDR3 is TGCGCCAGCAGCCAACTACAGGGGTCGGACACCGGGGAGCTGTTTTTT. The J gene is TRBJ2-2, the V gene TRBV4-3; TRBD1 agrees at 7 bases. With V trimmed by 2 bases and J by 3 bases, 6 bases remained unmatched. CDR1 is LGHNA, CDR2 YSLEER, per germline. The CDR3 length is 16 residues.

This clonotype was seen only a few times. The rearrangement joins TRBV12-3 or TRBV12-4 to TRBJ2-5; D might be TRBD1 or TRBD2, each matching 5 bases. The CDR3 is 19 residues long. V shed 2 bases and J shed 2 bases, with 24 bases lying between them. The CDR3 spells CASSLPGPKAENEQETQYF. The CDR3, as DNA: TGTGCCAGCAGTTTACCGGGACCTAAAGCGGAGAATGAGCAAGAGACCCAGTACTTC.

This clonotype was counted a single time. The CDR3 sequence: CASSLASAGGSNTQYF. In nucleotides, the CDR3 is TGTGCCAGCAGCTTAGCTTCAGCGGGAGGTTCCAATACGCAGTATTTT. J is TRBJ2-3 and V is TRBV7-2; 9 nucleotides agree with TRBD2. This CDR3 comprises 16 residues. Germline trimming cut 0 bases from V and 7 bases from J; bases unmatched to any gene: 8. Germline CDR1 SGHTA, CDR2 FQGNSA.

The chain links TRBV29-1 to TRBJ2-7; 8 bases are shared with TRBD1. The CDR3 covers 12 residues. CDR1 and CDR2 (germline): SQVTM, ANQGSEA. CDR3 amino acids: CSGGQGRYEQYF. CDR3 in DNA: TGCAGTGGAGGACAGGGTCGCTACGAGCAGTACTTC.

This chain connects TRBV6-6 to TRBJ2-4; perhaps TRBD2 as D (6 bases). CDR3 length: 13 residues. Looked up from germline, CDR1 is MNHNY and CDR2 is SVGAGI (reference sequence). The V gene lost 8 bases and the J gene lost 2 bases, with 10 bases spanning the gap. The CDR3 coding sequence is TGTGCCAGCGGACTACCGTCCAAAAACATTCAGTACTTC. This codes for CASGLPSKNIQYF.

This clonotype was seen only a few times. The CDR3 sequence: CASSLNGGGQASYGYTF. The CDR3 DNA sequence: TGTGCCAGCAGCTTAAACGGAGGGGGACAGGCCTCCTATGGCTACACCTTC. The chain uses TRBV7-2 and TRBJ1-2, with TRBD1 identical over 8 bases. After removal of 2 bases from V and 4 bases from J, the junction contained 12 bases not matched to a gene. This CDR3 contains 17 residues. Germline V gives CDR1 SGHTA, CDR2 FQGNSA.

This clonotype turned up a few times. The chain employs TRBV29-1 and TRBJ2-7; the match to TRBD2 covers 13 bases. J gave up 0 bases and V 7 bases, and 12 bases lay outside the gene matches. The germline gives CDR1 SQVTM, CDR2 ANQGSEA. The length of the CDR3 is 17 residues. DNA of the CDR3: TGCAGCGGCCGACCGGGACTAGCGGGACAATACTCCTACGAGCAGTACTTC. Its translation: CSGRPGLAGQYSYEQYF.

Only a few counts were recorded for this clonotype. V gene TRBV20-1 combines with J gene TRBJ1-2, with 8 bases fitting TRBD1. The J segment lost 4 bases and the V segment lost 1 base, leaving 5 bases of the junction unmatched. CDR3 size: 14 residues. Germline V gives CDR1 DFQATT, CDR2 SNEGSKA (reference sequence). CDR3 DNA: TGCAGTGCTAGAGGACAGGGGTCGGGCTATGGCTACACCTTC. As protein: CSARGQGSGYGYTF.

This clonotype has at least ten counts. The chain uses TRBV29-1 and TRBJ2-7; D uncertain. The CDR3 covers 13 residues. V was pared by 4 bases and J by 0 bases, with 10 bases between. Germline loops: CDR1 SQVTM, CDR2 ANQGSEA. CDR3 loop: CSVGVVGSYEQYF. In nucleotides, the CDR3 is TGCAGCGTTGGGGTCGTCGGCTCCTACGAGCAGTACTTC.

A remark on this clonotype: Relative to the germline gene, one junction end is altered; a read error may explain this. The CDR3 DNA reads TGTGCCGGGAGAGATACGACCGGGGAGCTGTTTTTT. Translating it yields CAGRDTTGELFF. The V and J genes are TRBV30 and TRBJ2-2; weak D call: TRBD2 (5 bases). Germline CDR1 GTSNPN, CDR2 SVGIG (reference sequence). The CDR3 runs 12 residues. Variable domain in full (rest from reference TRBV30 and TRBJ2-2): SQTIHQWPATLVQPVGSPLSLECTVEGTSNPNLYWYRQAAGRGLQLLFYSVGIGQISSEVPQNLSASRPQDRQFILSSKKLLLSDSGFYLCAGRDTTGELFFGEGSRLTVL.

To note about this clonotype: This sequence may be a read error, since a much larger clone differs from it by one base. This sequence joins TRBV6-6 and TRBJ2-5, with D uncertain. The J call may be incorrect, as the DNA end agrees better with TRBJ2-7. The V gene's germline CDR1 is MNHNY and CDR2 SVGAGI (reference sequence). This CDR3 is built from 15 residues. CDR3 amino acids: CASSYSNRSSYEQYF. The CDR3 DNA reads TGTGCCAGCAGTTACTCTAACCGTTCGAGTTACGAGCAGTACTTC.